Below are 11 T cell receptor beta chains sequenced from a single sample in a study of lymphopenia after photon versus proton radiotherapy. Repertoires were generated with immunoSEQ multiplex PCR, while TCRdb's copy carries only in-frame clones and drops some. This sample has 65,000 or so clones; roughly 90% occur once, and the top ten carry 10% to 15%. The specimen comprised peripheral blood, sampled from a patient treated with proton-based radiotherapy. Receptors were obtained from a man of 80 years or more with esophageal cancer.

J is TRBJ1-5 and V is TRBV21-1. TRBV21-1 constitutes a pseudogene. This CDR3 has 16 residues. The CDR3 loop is CASSKWRGAFNQPQHF. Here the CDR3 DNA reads TGTGCCAGCAGCAAATGGAGAGGGGCGTTCAATCAGCCCCAGCATTTT.

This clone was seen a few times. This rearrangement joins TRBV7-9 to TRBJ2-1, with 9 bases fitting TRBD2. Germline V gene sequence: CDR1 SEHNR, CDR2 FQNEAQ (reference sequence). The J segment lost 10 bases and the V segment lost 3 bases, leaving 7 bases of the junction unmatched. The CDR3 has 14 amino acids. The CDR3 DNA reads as TGTGCCAGCAGCTTCCGAAGTAGCGGGAGAGAGCAGTTCTTC. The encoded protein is CASSFRSSGREQFF.

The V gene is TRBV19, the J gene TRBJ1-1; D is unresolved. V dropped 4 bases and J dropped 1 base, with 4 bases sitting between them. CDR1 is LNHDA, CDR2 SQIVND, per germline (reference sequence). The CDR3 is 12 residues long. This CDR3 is CASSTGNTEAFF. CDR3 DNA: TGTGCCAGTAGTACTGGGAACACTGAAGCTTTCTTT.

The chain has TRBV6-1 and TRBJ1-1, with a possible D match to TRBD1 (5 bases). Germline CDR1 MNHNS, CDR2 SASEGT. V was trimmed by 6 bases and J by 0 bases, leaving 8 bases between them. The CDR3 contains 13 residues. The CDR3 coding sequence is TGTGCCAGCAGCAGGGAGATGAACACTGAAGCTTTCTTT. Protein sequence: CASSREMNTEAFF.

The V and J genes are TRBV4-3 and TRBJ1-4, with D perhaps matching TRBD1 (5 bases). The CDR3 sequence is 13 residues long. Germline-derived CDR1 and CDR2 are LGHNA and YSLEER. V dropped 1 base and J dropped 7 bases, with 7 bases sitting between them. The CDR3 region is CASSQVQGEKLFF. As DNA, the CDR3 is TGCGCCAGCAGCCAAGTGCAGGGTGAAAAACTGTTTTTT.

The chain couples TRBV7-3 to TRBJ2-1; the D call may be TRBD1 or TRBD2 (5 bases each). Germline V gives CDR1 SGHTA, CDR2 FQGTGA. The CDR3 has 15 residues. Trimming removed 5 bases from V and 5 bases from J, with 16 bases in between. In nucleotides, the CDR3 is TGTGCCAGCAGCCCCTTTCGAGGGACGGACAATGAGCAGTTCTTC. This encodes CASSPFRGTDNEQFF.

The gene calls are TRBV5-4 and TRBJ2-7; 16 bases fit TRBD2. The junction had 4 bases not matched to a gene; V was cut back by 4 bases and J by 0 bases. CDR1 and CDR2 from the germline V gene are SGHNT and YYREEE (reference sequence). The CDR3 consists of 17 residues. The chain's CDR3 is CASSLGTSGRASYEQYF. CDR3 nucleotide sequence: TGTGCCAGCAGCCTAGGGACTAGCGGGAGGGCCTCCTACGAGCAGTACTTC.

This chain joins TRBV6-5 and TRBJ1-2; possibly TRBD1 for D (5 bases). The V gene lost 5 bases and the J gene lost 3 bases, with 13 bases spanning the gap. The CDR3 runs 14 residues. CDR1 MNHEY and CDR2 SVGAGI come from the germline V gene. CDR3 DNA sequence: TGTGCCAGCAGTCCTCGGGGGGGATACTATGGCTACACCTTC. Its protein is CASSPRGGYYGYTF.

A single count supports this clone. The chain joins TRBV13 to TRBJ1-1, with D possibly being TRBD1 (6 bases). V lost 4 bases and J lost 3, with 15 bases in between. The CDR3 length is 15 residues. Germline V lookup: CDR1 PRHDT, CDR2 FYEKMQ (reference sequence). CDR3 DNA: TGTGCCAGCAGCTCCTCGACAGGCCAAGACACTGAAGCTTTCTTT. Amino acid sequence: CASSSSTGQDTEAFF.

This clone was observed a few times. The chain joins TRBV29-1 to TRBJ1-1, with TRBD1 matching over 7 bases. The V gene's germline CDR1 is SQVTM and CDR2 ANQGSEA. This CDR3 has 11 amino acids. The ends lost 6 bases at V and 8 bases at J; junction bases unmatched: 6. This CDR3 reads CSVIRQGEAFF. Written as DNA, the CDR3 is TGCAGCGTCATACGACAGGGAGAAGCTTTCTTT. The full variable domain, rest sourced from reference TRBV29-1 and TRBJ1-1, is SAVISQKPSRDICQRGTSLTIQCQVDSQVTMMFWYRQQPGQSLTLIATANQGSEATYESGFVIDKFPISRPNLTFSTLTVSNMSPEDSSIYLCSVIRQGEAFFGQGTRLTVV.

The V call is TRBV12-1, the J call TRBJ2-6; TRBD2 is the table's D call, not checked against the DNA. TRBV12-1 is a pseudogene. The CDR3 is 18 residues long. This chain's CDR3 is CASRNPTLEPSGANVLTF. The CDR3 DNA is TGTGCCAGCAGGAACCCCACACTGGAGCCCTCTGGGGCCAACGTCCTGACTTTC.